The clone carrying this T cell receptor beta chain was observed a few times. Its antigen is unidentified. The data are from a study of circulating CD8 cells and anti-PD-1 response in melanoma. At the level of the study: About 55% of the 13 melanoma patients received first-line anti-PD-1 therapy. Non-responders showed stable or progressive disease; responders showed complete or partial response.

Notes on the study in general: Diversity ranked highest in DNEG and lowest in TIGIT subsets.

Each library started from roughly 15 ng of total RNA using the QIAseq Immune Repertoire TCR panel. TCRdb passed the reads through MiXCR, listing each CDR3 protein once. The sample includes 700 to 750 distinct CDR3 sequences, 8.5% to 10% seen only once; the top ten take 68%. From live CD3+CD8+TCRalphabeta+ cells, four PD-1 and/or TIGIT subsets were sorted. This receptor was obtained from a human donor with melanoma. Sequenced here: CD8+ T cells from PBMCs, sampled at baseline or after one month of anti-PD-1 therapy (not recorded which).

The CDR3 bases are TGCAGTGCAACCTCATATTCTGGAAACACCATATATTTT. Amino acid sequence: CSATSYSGNTIYF. The rearrangement joins TRBV20-1 to TRBJ1-3, with D unclear. The CDR3 has 13 amino acids. CDR1 DFQATT and CDR2 SNEGSKA come from the germline V gene (reference sequence). Between the trimmed V and J ends, which lost 6 bases and 1 base, there was a span of 10 bases.